Listed here are 23 T cell receptor beta chains from one sample, sequenced in a study of blood T cell repertoires in COVID-19. TCRdb's table, derived via immunoSEQ multiplex PCR, lists solely in-frame clones and lacks some. The sample has roughly 260,000 clones; 90% are singletons. The specimen was peripheral blood. These receptors came from a woman between 40 and 55 years old with acute or convalescent COVID-19.

This clone was detected only once. The gene calls are TRBV9 and TRBJ1-3; TRBD1 aligns across 8 bases. CDR3 length: 18 amino acids. Per germline, CDR1 SGDLS and CDR2 YYNGEE. J gave up 0 bases and V 0 bases, and 8 bases lay outside the gene matches. Written as DNA, the CDR3 is TGTGCCAGCAGCGTAGGGACAGGGTCCTCTGCCTCTGGAAACACCATATATTTT. Amino acid sequence: CASSVGTGSSASGNTIYF.

The chain carries TRBV5-5 and TRBJ2-2; D call uncertain. Germline CDR1 and CDR2: SGHKS and YYEKEE (reference sequence). Trimming shortened V by 0 bases and J by 3 bases, and 6 bases separated the two germline ends. The CDR3 is 14 amino acids. Here the CDR3 DNA reads TGTGCCAGCAGCTTGGACACCCACACCGGGGAGCTGTTTTTT. This codes for CASSLDTHTGELFF.

The rearrangement joins TRBV7-2 to TRBJ1-4; a weak D match, TRBD1 (6 bases). The CDR3 runs to 14 residues. The germline gives CDR1 SGHTA, CDR2 FQGNSA. V shed 5 bases and J shed 2 bases, with 9 bases lying between them. CDR3 sequence reads: CASSQGYTNEKLFF. The CDR3, as DNA: TGTGCCAGCAGCCAGGGGTACACTAATGAAAAACTGTTTTTT.

The chain recombines TRBV9 with TRBJ1-1; the D is unclear. The CDR3 covers 17 residues. Between the trimmed V and J ends, which lost 0 bases and 0 bases, there was a span of 15 bases. Germline assignment: CDR1 SGDLS and CDR2 YYNGEE. The CDR3 DNA follows: TGTGCCAGCAGCGTAGGGGTGGACTCTACCATGAACACTGAAGCTTTCTTT. Its protein product is CASSVGVDSTMNTEAFF.

This clone was detected once. The chain carries TRBV2 and TRBJ1-6, with 10 bases that match TRBD1. The CDR3 loop spans 15 amino acids. The germline V gene encodes CDR1 SNHLY and CDR2 FYNNEI. V lost 5 bases and J lost 7; bases outside the gene matches: 5. The CDR3 region has the DNA TGTGCCAGCAGTCTGACAGGGGGCAAAAATTCACCCCTCCACTTT. Its protein product is CASSLTGGKNSPLHF. Supplemented by reference TRBV2 and TRBJ1-6, the full variable domain reads EPEVTQTPSHQVTQMGQEVILRCVPISNHLYFYWYRQILGQKVEFLVSFYNNEISEKSEIFDDQFSVERPDGSNFTLKIRSTKLEDSAMYFCASSLTGGKNSPLHFGNGTRLTVT.

V usage is TRBV10-2 and J usage is TRBJ2-7; D is uncertain. Germline V gives CDR1 WSHSY, CDR2 SAAADI. The CDR3 has 12 residues. Trimming stripped 7 bases from V and 5 bases from J, with 12 bases between. The CDR3 loop reads CASTLRRDEQYV. CDR3 DNA: TGCGCCAGCACCCTCCGTAGAGACGAGCAGTACGTC.

This clone showed up just once. V is TRBV5-1 and J is TRBJ1-2; D not resolved. Germline loops: CDR1 SGHRS, CDR2 YFSETQ. The V gene lost 4 bases and the J gene lost 8 bases, with 18 bases spanning the gap. The CDR3 is 14 amino acids. CDR3 protein: CASSLTRAAEGYTF. Written as DNA, the CDR3 is TGCGCCAGCAGCCTCACCCGGGCAGCGGAGGGCTACACCTTC. Full variable domain (rest looked up from reference TRBV5-1 and TRBJ1-2): KAGVTQTPRYLIKTRGQQVTLSCSPISGHRSVSWYQQTPGQGLQFLFEYFSETQRNKGNFPGRFSGRQFSNSRSEMNVSTLELGDSALYLCASSLTRAAEGYTFGSGTRLTVV.

The chain links TRBV4-1 to TRBJ1-1; the D is unclear. Germline V gene sequence: CDR1 MGHRA, CDR2 YSYEKL. V was shortened by 1 base and J by 7 bases, with 4 bases between the two germline ends. There are 11 residues in the CDR3. The CDR3 DNA is TGCGCCAGCAGCCAAGCGGGTGAAGCTTTCTTT. It is translated as CASSQAGEAFF.

This rearrangement joins TRBV25-1 to TRBJ1-1; D uncertain. CDR1 and CDR2 from the germline V gene are MGHDK and SYGVNS. The length of the CDR3 is 13 residues. Trimming removed 8 bases at V and 4 bases at J, with 14 bases between. The CDR3 region is CASGRLEGTEAFF. DNA of the CDR3: TGTGCCAGCGGCCGACTCGAGGGCACTGAAGCTTTCTTT. Together with reference TRBV25-1 and TRBJ1-1, the CDR3 gives the full variable domain: EADIYQTPRYLVIGTGKKITLECSQTMGHDKMYWYQQDPGMELHLIHYSYGVNSTEKGDLSSESTVSRIRTEHFPLTLESARPSHTSQYLCASGRLEGTEAFFGQGTRLTVV.

The gene calls are TRBV12-5 and TRBJ2-3; TRBD2 matches at 10 bases. The V and J ends lost 5 bases and 4 bases, in that order; junction bases with no gene match: 6. Germline V CDR1 and CDR2: LGHNT, FRNRAP. The CDR3 totals 15 residues. Here the CDR3 reads CASGPGLAFADTQYF. CDR3 sequence (DNA): TGTGCTAGTGGTCCGGGACTAGCGTTCGCAGATACGCAGTATTTT.

The V gene is TRBV9, the J gene TRBJ1-6, with 12 nucleotides matching TRBD1. CDR3 size: 17 residues. Per the germline V gene, CDR1 is SGDLS and CDR2 is YYNGEE. The V gene end was trimmed by 3 bases and the J gene end by 6 bases; junction bases not matched to a gene: 7. CDR3: CASSAWDRGPPNSPLHF. CDR3 sequence (DNA): TGTGCCAGCAGCGCGTGGGACAGGGGGCCCCCTAATTCACCCCTCCACTTT.

This clone has a single count. V usage is TRBV5-1 and J usage is TRBJ1-2, with 9 bases aligning to TRBD1. CDR3 length equals 14 residues. With 4 bases clipped from V and 6 bases from J, the junction kept 7 bases outside the gene matches. Germline V gene lookup returns CDR1 SGHRS and CDR2 YFSETQ. The CDR3: CASSGGQGNDGYTF. Written as DNA, the CDR3 is TGCGCCAGCAGCGGCGGACAGGGGAACGATGGCTACACCTTC. Together with reference TRBV5-1 and TRBJ1-2, the CDR3 gives the full variable domain: KAGVTQTPRYLIKTRGQQVTLSCSPISGHRSVSWYQQTPGQGLQFLFEYFSETQRNKGNFPGRFSGRQFSNSRSEMNVSTLELGDSALYLCASSGGQGNDGYTFGSGTRLTVV.

The chain joins TRBV20-1 to TRBJ1-5; D call uncertain. This CDR3 is 14 amino acids long. Trimming cost V 3 bases and J 0 bases, with 9 bases left between them. Germline values: CDR1 DFQATT, CDR2 SNEGSKA (reference sequence). The CDR3 reads CSASRGISNQPQHF. Here the CDR3 DNA reads TGCAGTGCTAGTCGAGGGATTAGCAATCAGCCCCAGCATTTT.

This sequence joins TRBV9 and TRBJ1-1, with D unresolved. The CDR3 runs 16 residues. Trimming took 4 bases from V and 0 from J, leaving 16 bases between them. Germline V gene sequence: CDR1 SGDLS, CDR2 YYNGEE. This chain's CDR3 is CASSPLQNGMNTEAFF. For the CDR3, the DNA is TGTGCCAGCAGCCCACTTCAAAACGGGATGAACACTGAAGCTTTCTTT.

This clone was counted once. The chain is built from TRBV7-2 and TRBJ2-5; D ambiguous. V was clipped by 2 bases and J by 5 bases, with 12 bases between them. The germline V gene has CDR1 SGHTA and CDR2 FQGNSA. This CDR3 contains 14 residues. In nucleotides, the CDR3 is TGTGCCAGCAGCTTAACTCCGAGTTTTGAGACCCAGTACTTC. It codes for CASSLTPSFETQYF.

This clone has a handful of counts. This chain uses TRBV7-7 with TRBJ2-1, with 10 bases fitting TRBD2. Germline assignment: CDR1 SSHAT and CDR2 FNYEAQ (reference sequence). Trimming removed 5 bases from V and 4 bases from J; junction bases left unmatched: 5. The CDR3 spans 15 residues. The CDR3 here is CASSRTSGAYNEQFF. The CDR3 DNA is TGTGCCAGCAGCCGTACTAGCGGGGCATACAATGAGCAGTTCTTC.

V gene TRBV5-4 combines with J gene TRBJ2-4; 9 nucleotides match TRBD1. The CDR3 extends over 17 amino acids. CDR1 is SGHNT and CDR2 is YYREEE in the germline V gene (reference sequence). The V segment lost 5 bases and the J segment 2 bases; nucleotides outside the gene matches: 11. The CDR3 reads CASSIGQGTGTKNIQYF. The CDR3 DNA follows: TGTGCCAGCAGTATTGGACAGGGGACGGGGACCAAAAACATTCAGTACTTC.

V and J are TRBV5-1 and TRBJ2-5; D is unclear. Trimming left V 2 bases short and J 2 bases short, with 13 bases between. CDR3 length: 15 residues. Germline V gives CDR1 SGHRS, CDR2 YFSETQ. The CDR3 nucleotides read TGCGCCAGCAGCTTCAGGTCGGCGCCACAAGAGACCCAGTACTTC. Translated, it gives CASSFRSAPQETQYF.

The V and J genes are TRBV5-5 and TRBJ2-7; a possible D gene is TRBD1 (6 bases). Germline assignment: CDR1 SGHKS and CDR2 YYEKEE (reference sequence). CDR3 size: 15 residues. The V end lost 0 bases, the J end lost 2 bases, and 12 bases lay between the germline ends. The CDR3 DNA follows: TGTGCCAGCAGCTTGGTTTCTGGACAGACCTACGAGCAGTACGTC. Protein: CASSLVSGQTYEQYV.

V is TRBV3-1 (or the pseudogene TRBV3-2) and J is TRBJ1-1; D might be TRBD1 (5 bases). Per germline, CDR1 LGHDT and CDR2 YNNKEL (reference sequence). The CDR3 is made up of 14 amino acids. V was shortened by 3 bases and J by 7 bases, with 15 bases between the two germline ends. This CDR3 reads CASSQRQGIYEAFF. CDR3 DNA sequence: TGTGCCAGCAGCCAGCGGCAGGGAATATATGAAGCTTTCTTT.

The genes are TRBV5-5 and TRBJ2-7; D gene unclear. V lost 0 bases and J 7 bases, leaving 14 bases between the germline ends. CDR3 length equals 14 residues. From germline, CDR1 is SGHKS and CDR2 YYEKEE (reference sequence). The CDR3 region has the DNA TGTGCCAGCAGCTTGGGGTCCTTTGCGAGGGAGCAGTACGTC. Translated, it gives CASSLGSFAREQYV.

This rearrangement joins TRBV6-4 to TRBJ1-4; 7 bases fit TRBD1. The CDR3 sequence is 17 residues long. Germline loops: CDR1 MRHNA, CDR2 SNTAGT. The junction had 11 bases not matched to a gene; V was cut back by 0 bases and J by 7 bases. The CDR3 coding sequence is TGTGCCAGCAGTGACTCCTACCGAGGGGGCAGGGGTGAAAAACTGTTTTTT. Its protein product is CASSDSYRGGRGEKLFF.

The chain carries TRBV6-5 and TRBJ2-2; tentatively, D is TRBD2 (5 bases). V lost 6 bases and J lost 1, with 9 bases in between. The CDR3 has 14 amino acids. Germline V gene data show CDR1 as MNHEY and CDR2 as SVGAGI. The CDR3 bases are TGTGCCAGCAGGACCGGGGTGAACACCGGGGAGCTGTTTTTT. Protein product: CASRTGVNTGELFF.